This entry lists 4 T cell receptor beta chains sequenced from one sample in a study of T cells after yellow fever vaccination. One entry per CDR3 protein, called by TCRdb with MiXCR from the 5' RACE reads. The sample records about 74,000 distinct CDR3 sequences, approximately 7% being singletons. The specimen comprised CD8+ T cells sorted from PBMCs, sampled about 5 days after the first yellow fever vaccination. These receptors came from a man between 18 and 35 years old who received the YFV17D yellow fever vaccine.

This chain uses TRBV3-1 with TRBJ2-7, with D perhaps TRBD1 or TRBD2 (5 bases each). Trimming removed 4 bases at V and 3 bases at J, with 13 bases between. Germline V gene sequence: CDR1 LGHDT, CDR2 YNNKEL (reference sequence). The CDR3 covers 14 residues. The CDR3 here is CASSPQGAGYEQYF. The DNA for the CDR3 is TGTGCCAGCAGCCCCCAGGGCGCGGGCTACGAGCAGTACTTC.

This chain joins TRBV7-3 and TRBJ1-5; D is unresolved. The CDR3 extends over 15 amino acids. CDR1 and CDR2 (germline): SGHTA, FQGTGA. The V gene lost 2 bases and the J gene lost 0 bases, with 8 bases spanning the gap. The CDR3 loop reads CASSLWVYSNQPQHF. CDR3 bases: TGTGCCAGCAGCTTATGGGTTTATAGCAATCAGCCCCAGCATTTT.

This clonotype has just a few counts. The chain joins TRBV7-6 to TRBJ2-3, with D tentatively TRBD2 (7 bases). Trimming removed 8 bases at V and 5 bases at J, with 17 bases between. Germline CDR1 is SGHVS and CDR2 is FNYEAQ. The CDR3 contains 14 residues. CDR3 region: CASSLGGGGDTQYF. CDR3 DNA: TGTGCCAGCTCCTTAGGGGGGGGAGGAGATACGCAGTATTTT.

This clonotype has a count of ten or more. The chain employs TRBV11-2 and TRBJ2-7; D might be TRBD2 (5 bases). V lost 1 base and J lost 0, with 13 bases in between. The CDR3 is 16 residues long. Per germline, CDR1 SGHAT and CDR2 FQNNGV. The CDR3 protein is CASSLATSGISYEQYV. CDR3 sequence (DNA): TGTGCCAGCAGCTTAGCGACTTCCGGGATCTCCTACGAGCAGTACGTC.